This T cell receptor (beta chain) comes out of a study of cytomegalovirus exposure and HLA in healthy donors. Overall study findings and caveats: A later analysis reportedly identified an Asian-associated ancestry cluster as carrying fewer N-insertions than the 666-donor mean. Data from an earlier analysis indicated that most TCR beta V segments were productive either about 90% or about 30% of the time. Association with HLA alleles at 0.05 false discovery rate was found for 16,951 TCR beta sequences in a later analysis. As a later analysis showed, several of the most significant clusters appeared to be linked to common viral pathogens.

To note about this clone: The antigen remains undetermined.

The PCR made use of 60 Vbeta and 13 Jbeta primers. Repertoires were generated with immunoSEQ multiplex PCR, while TCRdb's copy carries only in-frame clones and drops some. Of about 200,000 clones in the sample, about 80% were seen once. Sequences were obtained from PBMCs. The TCR was taken from a man aged 18 to 29 in good health and CMV-seronegative.

The CDR3 bases are TGTGCCAGCAGTGAAGATGCTAGCGGGACCGAATACTTC. Protein sequence: CASSEDASGTEYF. The chain joins TRBV2 to TRBJ2-7; 9 bases agree with TRBD2. The CDR3 is 13 amino acids. Unmatched junction bases numbered 8, after V lost 1 base and J lost 13 bases. CDR1 SNHLY and CDR2 FYNNEI come from the germline V gene.